This T cell receptor beta chain emerged from a study of blood T cell repertoires in COVID-19. Across the whole study: Acute-phase and convalescent COVID-19 samples originated in the United States, Italy and Spain. Sample material is recorded as cDNA or gDNA derived from T cells, B-cell-depleted T cells, or PBMCs.

The CDR3 is made up of 11 amino acids. Trimming took 3 bases from V and 4 from J, leaving 3 bases between them. Germline V CDR1 and CDR2: MDHEN, SYDVKM. Turning to this clone: Different DNA sequences within this sample yield the same CDR3.

Original data processing: The authors estimated nucleated cell counts from reference gene primer amplification. The protocol was immunoSEQ multiplex PCR, while the TCRdb copy is restricted to in-frame clones and leaves out a portion. That table furnishes V, J and clone size, whereas the DNA furnished D and trimming. The sample holds approximately 250,000 clones; roughly 84% are singletons and the top ten take more than 1.5%. Sequenced material: peripheral blood. The chain has TRBV28 and TRBJ2-5; D remains ambiguous. This TCR was sampled from a woman between 35 and 50 years old who had recovered from COVID-19. In DNA, the CDR3 is TGTGCCAGCAGTTTGAGAGAGACCCAGTACTTC. Its translation: CASSLRETQYF.